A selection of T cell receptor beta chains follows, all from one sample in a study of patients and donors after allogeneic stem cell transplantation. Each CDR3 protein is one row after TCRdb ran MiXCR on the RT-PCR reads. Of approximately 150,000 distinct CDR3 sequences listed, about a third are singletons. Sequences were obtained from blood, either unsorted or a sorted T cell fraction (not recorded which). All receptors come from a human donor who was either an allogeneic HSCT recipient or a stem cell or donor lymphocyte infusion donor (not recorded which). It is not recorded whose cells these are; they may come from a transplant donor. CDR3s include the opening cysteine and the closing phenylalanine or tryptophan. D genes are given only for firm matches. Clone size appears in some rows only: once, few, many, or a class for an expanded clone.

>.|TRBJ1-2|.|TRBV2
TGTGCCAGCAGTGAAGCGAGGGGGGATGGCTACACCTTC
CASSEARGDGYTF
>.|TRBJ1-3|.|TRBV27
TGTGCCAGCAGTTCCTCCGGGGTTCTCTCTGGAAACACCATATATTTT
CASSSSGVLSGNTIYF
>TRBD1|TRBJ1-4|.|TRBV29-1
TGCAGCGCGAGCCTGGACAGGGATCCCAACGAAAAACTGTTTTTT
CSASLDRDPNEKLFF
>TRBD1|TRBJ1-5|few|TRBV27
TGTGCCAGCAGTTTGACAGGGGGCAAGCTACTTAATCAGCCCCAGCATTTT
CASSLTGGKLLNQPQHF
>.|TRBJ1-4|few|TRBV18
TGTGCCAGCTCACCGGACTTAGGCGGTGAAAAACTGTTTTTT
CASSPDLGGEKLFF
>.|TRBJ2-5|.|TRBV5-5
TGTGCCAGCAGCTTGGCCCCGGCAGGAACCCCCCAAGAGACCCAGTACTTC
CASSLAPAGTPQETQYF
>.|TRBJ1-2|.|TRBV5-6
TGTGCCAGCAGCTTGGGGGACAATCCGGTTGGCTACACCTTC
CASSLGDNPVGYTF
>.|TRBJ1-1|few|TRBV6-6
TGTGCCACAGCTAGTCAGGATAGGGACACTGAAGCTTTCTTT
CATASQDRDTEAFF
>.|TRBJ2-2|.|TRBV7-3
TGTGCCAGCAGCCAAGTGAACGGGGAGCTGTTTTTT
CASSQVNGELFF
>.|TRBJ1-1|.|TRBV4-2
TGTGCCAGCAGCCAAGAGGTCGGGGTGAACACTGAAGCTTTCTTT
CASSQEVGVNTEAFF
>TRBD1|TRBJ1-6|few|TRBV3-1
TGTGCCAGCAGCCCGAAGCAGGGGGCCGCGAGGAATTCACCCCTCCACTTT
CASSPKQGAARNSPLHF
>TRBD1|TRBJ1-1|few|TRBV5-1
TGCGCCAGCAGCCTGGGGACAGGCGAAGCTTTCTTT
CASSLGTGEAFF
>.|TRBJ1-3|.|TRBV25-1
TGTGCCAGCACCTACGGGGACTCTGGAAACACCATATATTTT
CASTYGDSGNTIYF
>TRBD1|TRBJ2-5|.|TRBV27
TGTGCCAGCAGGCCCTTAACAGGGGGAGAGACCCAGTACTTC
CASRPLTGGETQYF
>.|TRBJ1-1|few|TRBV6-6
TGTGCCAGCAGTTACGGGCAGGGGTGGAGAGAAGCTTTCTTT
CASSYGQGWREAFF
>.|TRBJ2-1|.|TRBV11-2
TGTGCCAGCAGCTCTCCTCTAGCGATTGAGCAGTTCTTC
CASSSPLAIEQFF
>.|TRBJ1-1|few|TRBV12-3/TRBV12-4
TGTGCCACCCCATACCCGAATATGGGCACTGAAGCTTTCTTT
CATPYPNMGTEAFF
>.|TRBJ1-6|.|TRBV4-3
TGCGCCAGCAGCCTCGGACCCGGCTGGGATTCACCCCTCCACTTT
CASSLGPGWDSPLHF
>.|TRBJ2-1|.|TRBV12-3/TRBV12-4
TGTGCCATTGGCGGGCGGGAGCAGTTCTTC
CAIGGREQFF
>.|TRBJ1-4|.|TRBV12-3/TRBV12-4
TGTGCCAGCAGCCCGGGCAGGGAAAAACTGTTTTTT
CASSPGREKLFF
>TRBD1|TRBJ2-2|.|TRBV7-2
TGTGCCAGCAGCTGGGGACAGGGGGCCGGGGAGCTGTTTTTT
CASSWGQGAGELFF
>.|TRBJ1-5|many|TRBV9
TGTGCCAGCAGCGTAGTCAGCAATCAGCCCCAGCATTTT
CASSVVSNQPQHF
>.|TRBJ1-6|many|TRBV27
TGTGCCAGCGGCTACCGTTCACCCCTCCACTTT
CASGYRSPLHF
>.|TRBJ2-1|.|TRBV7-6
TGTGCCAGCAGCTTAGATGTCGATGAGCAGTTCTTC
CASSLDVDEQFF
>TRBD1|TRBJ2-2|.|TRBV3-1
TGTGCCAGCAGGCGAGACAGGGGGCTAGGCGGGGAGCTGTTTTTT
CASRRDRGLGGELFF
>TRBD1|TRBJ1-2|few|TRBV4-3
TGCGCCAGCAGCCAAGATGGTGGGCACAGGGGACCCGAGGACTATGGCTACACCTTC
CASSQDGGHRGPEDYGYTF
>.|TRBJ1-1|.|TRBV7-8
TGTGCCAGCAGCCCCGGGACACTTAACACTGAAGCTTTCTTT
CASSPGTLNTEAFF
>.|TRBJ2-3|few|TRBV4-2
TGTGCCAGCAGCCAAGATCAGTATACGCAGTATTTT
CASSQDQYTQYF
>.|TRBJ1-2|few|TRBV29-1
TGCAGCGTTGACGGACAGCCTATTATGGGAGGCTATGGCTACACCTTC
CSVDGQPIMGGYGYTF
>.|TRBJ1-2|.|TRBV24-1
TGTGCCACCAGTGAAGATGGGGCCGTGGGCTATGGCTACACCTTC
CATSEDGAVGYGYTF
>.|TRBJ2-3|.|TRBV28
TGTGCCAGCAGCTCTACTAGAGCAGATACGCAGTATTTT
CASSSTRADTQYF
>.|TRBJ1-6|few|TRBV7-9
TGTGCCAGCAGACACCGGGACACCCCCTATAATTCACCCCTCCACTTT
CASRHRDTPYNSPLHF
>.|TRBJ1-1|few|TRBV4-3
TGCGCCAGCAGCGCCTTAAACGGGGGATATCCTGAAGCTTTCTTT
CASSALNGGYPEAFF
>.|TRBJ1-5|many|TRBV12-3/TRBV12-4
TGTGCCAGCAGCTTAGGACAAGGCAATCAGCCCCAGCATTTT
CASSLGQGNQPQHF
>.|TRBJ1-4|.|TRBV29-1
TGCAGCGCCGGCGGGACATTCACGGAAAAACTGTTTTTT
CSAGGTFTEKLFF
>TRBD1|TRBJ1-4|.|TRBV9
TGTGCCAGCGAGACAGGGGGTAATGAAAAACTGTTTTTT
CASETGGNEKLFF
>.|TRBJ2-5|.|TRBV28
TGTGCCACCCAACCGGGACCACGGAGGGAGACCCAGTACTTC
CATQPGPRRETQYF
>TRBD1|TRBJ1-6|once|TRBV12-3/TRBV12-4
TGTGCCAGCACCGTAGGACAGGGGACGGAGTCACCCCTCCACTTT
CASTVGQGTESPLHF
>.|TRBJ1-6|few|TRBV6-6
TGTGCCAGCAGTTACTCACGTCCGGCTTCACCCCTCCACTTT
CASSYSRPASPLHF
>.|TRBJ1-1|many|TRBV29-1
TGCAGCGTTGATCTGAGGCCTCGAGAAGCTTTCTTT
CSVDLRPREAFF
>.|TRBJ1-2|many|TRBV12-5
TGTGCTAGTGGTTCTGACCCGATGGGGGGCTACACCTTC
CASGSDPMGGYTF
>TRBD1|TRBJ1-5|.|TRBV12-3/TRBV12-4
TGTGCCAGCAGACGTACCCAGGGGGCCGGACAGCCCCAGCATTTT
CASRRTQGAGQPQHF
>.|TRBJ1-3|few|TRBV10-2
TGCGCCAGCAGTGAATTACGAAACACCATATATTTT
CASSELRNTIYF